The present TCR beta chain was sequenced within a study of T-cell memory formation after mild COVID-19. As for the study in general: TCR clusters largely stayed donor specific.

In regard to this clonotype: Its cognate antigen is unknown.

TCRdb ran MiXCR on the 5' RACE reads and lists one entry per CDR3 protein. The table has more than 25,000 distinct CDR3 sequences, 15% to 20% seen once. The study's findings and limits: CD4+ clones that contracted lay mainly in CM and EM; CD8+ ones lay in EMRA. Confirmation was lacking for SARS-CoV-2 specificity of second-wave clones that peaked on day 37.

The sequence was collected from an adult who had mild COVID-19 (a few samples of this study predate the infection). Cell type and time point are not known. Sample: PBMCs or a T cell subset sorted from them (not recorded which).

CDR3 sequence reads: CASSPPGTGATEAFF. In DNA, the CDR3 is TGTGCCAGCTCACCTCCCGGGACAGGGGCCACTGAAGCTTTCTTT. The chain has TRBV18 and TRBJ1-1; the match to TRBD1 covers 10 bases. V shed 3 bases and J 4 bases; nucleotides not matched to a gene: 5. CDR3 size: 15 residues. Germline-derived CDR1 and CDR2 are KGHSH and LQKENI.